The TCR beta chain under discussion was sequenced for a study of shared clonotypes between healthy human individuals. Study donors comprised healthy, HIV-negative adults devoid of recent acute infection or vaccination. Splitting the CD4+ cells yielded a CD45RA+ naive subset and a CD45RA-negative memory subset. For every subset, genomic DNA was evenly distributed across several immunoSEQ plates. Some 30,000 T cell genomes (about 210 ng DNA) went into each sorted-subset replicate. Profiled with immunoSEQ multiplex PCR; TCRdb holds only in-frame clones, not every one. This table holds about 1 million clones, around 74% found once. Trimming stripped 8 bases from V and 2 bases from J, with 18 bases between. Germline loops: CDR1 SEHNR, CDR2 FQNEAQ (reference sequence). CDR3 length: 15 residues.

V gene TRBV7-9 combines with J gene TRBJ2-5; a possible D gene is TRBD2 (6 bases). The TCR was taken from a man between 18 and 35 years old in good health. Sequencing input: memory CD4+ T cells sorted from blood. Stated subset: CD45RA-negative fraction. The CDR3 is CASQYGGLGQETQYF. CDR3 nucleotides: TGTGCCAGCCAGTATGGGGGGTTGGGTCAAGAGACCCAGTACTTC.